This T cell receptor (beta chain) was identified in a study of blood T cell repertoires in COVID-19. About the research overall: Samples taken during acute and convalescent COVID-19 were collected in the United States, Italy and Spain.

Those who participated ranged in age from roughly 18 to 89 years and resided in about two dozen US areas. Cohorts were based on clinical histories the participants reported. Methods used by the authors: Nucleated cell counts were estimated from reference gene primer amplification. The data were produced by immunoSEQ multiplex PCR, yet TCRdb's version contains in-frame clones alone and is incomplete. That table furnishes V, J and clone size, whereas the DNA furnished D and trimming. The sample gives more than 200,000 clones, around nine tenths of which show up once; 5.5% to 8.5% is in the top ten. This CDR3 spans 16 amino acids. The germline V gene has CDR1 MNHEY and CDR2 SMNVEV (reference sequence). The V and J ends lost 1 base and 3 bases respectively, with 16 bases between them.

The receptor was derived from a man younger than 40 in a cohort exposed to, infected with or recovered from COVID-19 (not recorded which). The rearrangement uses TRBV27 and TRBJ2-7, with a tentative D call TRBD2 (6 bases). Source material: PBMCs or T cells enriched from blood (not recorded which). CDR3 residues: CASSLYSRADYYEQYF. The CDR3, as DNA: TGTGCCAGCAGTTTATACTCGCGGGCGGACTACTACGAGCAGTACTTC.